The entry below gives a single TCR beta chain sequence along with its context. The entry originates in a study of blood T cell repertoires in COVID-19. Study summary: Sites across the United States, Italy and Spain contributed samples from acute and convalescent COVID-19. T cells, B-cell-depleted T cells, or PBMCs provided the cDNA or gDNA that served as material.

Per germline, CDR1 SGHAT and CDR2 FQDESV (reference sequence). The CDR3 runs 14 residues. V shed 5 bases and J shed 7 bases, with 12 bases lying between them. TCRdb's table, derived via immunoSEQ multiplex PCR, lists solely in-frame clones and lacks some. The sample contains hundreds of thousands of clones, roughly 86% of which appear only once. Recovered Cohort 3 donors showed two negative PCRs, clearance, or symptom resolution. The receptor's source is a woman between 18 and 29 years old who had recovered from COVID-19. Sequencing was carried out using PBMCs or T cells enriched from blood (not recorded which). The chain has TRBV11-1 and TRBJ1-6; D ambiguous. CDR3 protein: CASSPGYRNSPLHF. The CDR3 DNA reads as TGTGCCAGCAGCCCCGGGTATAGAAATTCACCCCTCCACTTT.